The next 18 T cell receptor beta chains were all read from a single sample in a study of cytomegalovirus exposure and HLA in healthy donors. Primers: 60 Vbeta forward and 13 Jbeta reverse. The assay was immunoSEQ multiplex PCR, and TCRdb's table has in-frame clones only and misses some. The table includes 150,000 to 200,000 clones, 76% detected once. Sequencing used PBMCs. These receptors originate from a woman aged 25 to 39 in good health and CMV-seropositive.

The chain has TRBV6-6 and TRBJ1-2; 10 positions agree with TRBD1. The germline CDR1 and CDR2 sequences are MNHNY and SVGAGI (reference sequence). This CDR3 is built from 13 residues. V gave up 2 bases and J gave up 8 bases; unmatched junction bases: 2. The CDR3 is CASSYGQGEGYTF. DNA of the CDR3: TGTGCCAGCAGTTACGGACAGGGGGAGGGCTACACCTTC.

This clone was detected a few times. The chain is built from TRBV11-2 and TRBJ2-7; 12 nucleotides agree with TRBD1. Germline V CDR1 and CDR2: SGHAT, FQNNGV. V was pared by 4 bases and J by 7 bases, with 5 bases of the junction left unmatched. The CDR3 contains 14 residues. The CDR3 nucleotides read TGTGCCAGCAGCTCGGGACAGGGGGCCGGAGAGCAGTACTTC. Its protein product is CASSSGQGAGEQYF.

The chain has TRBV11-1 and TRBJ2-1; TRBD2 might be the D (6 bases). This CDR3 comprises 17 residues. Germline V gene lookup returns CDR1 SGHAT and CDR2 FQDESV (reference sequence). The V and J ends lost 2 bases and 2 bases respectively, with 16 bases between them. CDR3 nucleotide sequence: TGTGCCAGCAGCTTACGCAGTGGGGAGGTCACCTACAATGAGCAGTTCTTC. Protein: CASSLRSGEVTYNEQFF.

This clone has a handful of counts. The chain carries TRBV30 and TRBJ1-4; D is uncertain. The V gene's germline CDR1 is GTSNPN and CDR2 SVGIG (reference sequence). This CDR3 contains 15 residues. V lost 1 base and J lost 0, with 9 bases in between. The CDR3 is CAWSALTSTNEKLFF. In DNA, the CDR3 is TGTGCCTGGAGTGCACTGACTTCAACTAATGAAAAACTGTTTTTT.

The chain uses TRBV5-1 and TRBJ2-3; 9 bases line up with TRBD1. CDR3 size: 15 residues. V lost 3 bases, J lost 2 bases, and 4 bases stayed unmatched. The germline V gene has CDR1 SGHRS and CDR2 YFSETQ. CDR3 in DNA: TGCGCCAGCAGCTCGGACAGGGGACCCACAGATACGCAGTATTTT. Translated: CASSSDRGPTDTQYF.

A few counts support this clone. V and J are TRBV29-1 and TRBJ2-2; TRBD2 is a possible D gene (6 bases). CDR3 length equals 13 residues. Germline values: CDR1 SQVTM, CDR2 ANQGSEA. The chain's CDR3 is CTYRGSNTGELFF. Written as DNA, the CDR3 is TGCACCTATCGGGGGTCCAACACCGGGGAGCTGTTTTTT.

The gene calls are TRBV6-1 and TRBJ1-2, with a tentative D call TRBD1 (5 bases). Germline V gives CDR1 MNHNS, CDR2 SASEGT. Trimming pared 6 bases from V and 4 bases from J, leaving 18 bases between. This CDR3 is built from 15 residues. The CDR3 DNA is TGTGCCAGCAGCTTTCAGACAGCTTCGTTCTATGGCTACACCTTC. This encodes CASSFQTASFYGYTF.

The V and J genes are TRBV28 and TRBJ2-5; D perhaps matches TRBD2 (5 bases). There are 16 residues in the CDR3. V was trimmed by 2 bases and J by 2 bases, leaving 15 bases between them. Looked up from germline, CDR1 is MDHEN and CDR2 is SYDVKM. CDR3 amino acids: CASSLSPGGSQETQYF. The CDR3 coding sequence is TGTGCCAGCAGTTTAAGTCCTGGCGGGTCGCAAGAGACCCAGTACTTC.

The chain employs TRBV5-1 and TRBJ2-7; 8 nucleotides agree with TRBD1. CDR1 is SGHRS and CDR2 is YFSETQ in the germline V gene. Trimming cost V 0 bases and J 4 bases; bases outside gene matches: 0. There are 13 residues in the CDR3. The CDR3 DNA reads TGCGCCAGCAGCTTGGGGGACAGGTACGAGCAGTACTTC. Its translation: CASSLGDRYEQYF.

This clone was observed a single time. The chain joins TRBV4-3 to TRBJ2-4; D is perhaps TRBD2 (6 bases). Germline CDR1 reads LGHNA; CDR2 reads YSLEER. Trimming took 0 bases from V and 5 from J, leaving 14 bases between them. This CDR3 is 16 amino acids long. The CDR3 bases are TGCGCCAGCAGCCAAGATCCCGGGGGTAGGCAAAACATTCAGTACTTC. As protein: CASSQDPGGRQNIQYF.

J is TRBJ1-3 and V is TRBV4-3, with 8 nucleotides matching TRBD1. This CDR3 has 16 residues. In germline, CDR1 is LGHNA, CDR2 YSLEER. V dropped 5 bases and J dropped 0; count of bases not matched to a gene: 6. The CDR3 protein is CASSDRGTDSGNTIYF. CDR3 nucleotides: TGCGCCAGCAGCGACAGGGGCACTGACTCTGGAAACACCATATATTTT.

CDR3 bases: TGCAGCGTCGTGGCAGGGGGCGGGTTTACCGGGGAGCTGTTTTTT. Residues: CSVVAGGGFTGELFF. The chain recombines TRBV29-1 with TRBJ2-2; 8 nucleotides match TRBD1. J lost 5 bases, V lost 6 bases, and 11 bases had no gene match. Germline values: CDR1 SQVTM, CDR2 ANQGSEA. The CDR3 is 15 residues long.

V is TRBV7-2 and J is TRBJ2-7, with D hard to call. The CDR3 has 13 residues. Looked up from germline, CDR1 is SGHTA and CDR2 is FQGNSA. Trimming took off 6 bases at V and 5 bases at J, with 14 bases between the two ends. The CDR3 bases are TGTGCCAGCAGTCGTCGCCAGGCGAACGAGCAGTACTTC. Translating gives CASSRRQANEQYF.

This sequence joins TRBV9 and TRBJ2-1; 8 bases agree with TRBD2. The germline V gene has CDR1 SGDLS and CDR2 YYNGEE. V was clipped by 3 bases and J by 0 bases; unmatched bases: 2. The CDR3 covers 15 residues. CDR3 residues: CASSAGGSSYNEQFF. The CDR3, as DNA: TGTGCCAGCAGCGCGGGGGGGAGCTCCTACAATGAGCAGTTCTTC. The full variable domain, its missing parts supplied by reference TRBV9 and TRBJ2-1, is DSGVTQTPKHLITATGQRVTLRCSPRSGDLSVYWYQQSLDQGLQFLIQYYNGEERAKGNILERFSAQQFPDLHSELNLSSLELGDSALYFCASSAGGSSYNEQFFGPGTRLTVL.

This clone turned up a few times. The rearrangement links TRBV29-1 to TRBJ2-3, with 7 bases that match TRBD2. This CDR3 has 15 residues. Unmatched junction bases numbered 17, after V lost 8 bases and J lost 6 bases. Germline V CDR1 and CDR2: SQVTM, ANQGSEA. CDR3 amino acids: CSICWGGTAADTQYF. The CDR3, as DNA: TGCAGCATCTGTTGGGGGGGGACCGCTGCGGATACGCAGTATTTT.

This clone turned up a few times. This chain connects TRBV7-8 to TRBJ2-2; D may be TRBD2 (5 bases). Trimming took off 5 bases at V and 3 bases at J, with 13 bases between the two ends. The CDR3 covers 15 residues. Germline lookup yields CDR1 SGHVS and CDR2 FQNEAQ. The CDR3 sequence: CASSLLDSDTGELFF. The DNA of the CDR3 is TGTGCCAGCAGCCTACTAGATAGCGACACCGGGGAGCTGTTTTTT.

The chain combines TRBV28 with TRBJ2-7; 9 nucleotides agree with TRBD2. The V and J ends lost 0 bases and 4 bases, in that order; junction bases with no gene match: 4. Germline loops: CDR1 MDHEN, CDR2 SYDVKM. This CDR3 has 15 residues. The CDR3 sequence: CASSLWSGGTYEQYF. The DNA of the CDR3 is TGTGCCAGCAGTTTATGGAGCGGGGGGACTTACGAGCAGTACTTC. Full variable domain (rest looked up from reference TRBV28 and TRBJ2-7): DVKVTQSSRYLVKRTGEKVFLECVQDMDHENMFWYRQDPGLGLRLIYFSYDVKMKEKGDIPEGYSVSREKKERFSLILESASTNQTSMYLCASSLWSGGTYEQYFGPGTRLTVT.

The chain employs TRBV28 and TRBJ2-7; D is perhaps TRBD1 (5 bases). Germline loops: CDR1 MDHEN, CDR2 SYDVKM. Trimming left V 5 bases short and J 3 bases short, with 17 bases between. This CDR3 is 15 amino acids long. CDR3 sequence: CASSTPSGSNYEQYF. DNA for the CDR3: TGTGCCAGCAGTACTCCGTCAGGGTCTAACTACGAGCAGTACTTC.